The 14 T cell receptor beta chains below all came from one sample that was sequenced in a study of tumor-infiltrating lymphocytes in primary liver carcinoma. Bulk tissue was left unsorted, and RNA and DNA were co-extracted from roughly 20-30 mg of it. Starting from 400 to 500 ng of total RNA, TCR beta cDNA was produced with a primer in the constant region. Slightly modified ARM-PCR served as the procedure for the TCR beta libraries. These libraries came from three rounds of nested multiplex PCR. Both of the initial two PCR rounds ran for around 9 cycles and employed TRBV1-TRBV30 forward primers alongside a C-beta reverse primer. A single record per CDR3 protein comes from TCRdb applying MiXCR to the multiplex PCR reads. Of tens of thousands of distinct CDR3 sequences in the sample, about 75% are singletons; the top ten hold around two fifths. The source material was tumor-adjacent normal liver tissue. These TCRs come from a man in his forties with primary liver carcinoma and hepatitis B virus infection.

With regard to this clonotype: Germline is not matched at one junction end, which may reflect a read error. This chain links TRBV7-9 with TRBJ2-7; D remains unclear. There are 13 residues in the CDR3. CDR1 and CDR2 from the germline V gene are SEHNR and FQNEAQ (reference sequence). In DNA, the CDR3 is TGTACCAGCAGGCCCGGTTTTGACGGCGAGCAGTACTTC. Encoded protein: CTSRPGFDGEQYF.

About this clonotype: One end of the junction varies from germline; a read error may be responsible. The chain employs TRBV5-6 and TRBJ2-1; TRBD2 might be the D (7 bases). Germline CDR1 is SGHDT and CDR2 is YYEEEE. This CDR3 comprises 17 residues. The chain's CDR3 is CASSSNLQGRGYNEHFF. The CDR3 region has the DNA TGTGCCAGCAGCTCGAACCTGCAGGGGCGGGGGTACAATGAGCACTTCTTC.

In regard to this clonotype: At one end, the junction sequence differs from germline, possibly due to a read error. The V gene is TRBV10-3, the J gene TRBJ2-7; TRBD1 agrees at 9 bases. This CDR3 is built from 15 residues. Germline loops: CDR1 ENHRY, CDR2 SYGVKD. The CDR3 sequence: CAINDSDRGSYEQYF. The DNA of the CDR3 is TGTGCCATCAATGATAGTGACAGGGGGTCCTACGAACAGTACTTC.

Turning to this clonotype: One junction end disagrees with the germline gene, perhaps due to a read error. The gene calls are TRBV29-1 and TRBJ2-5; D may be TRBD2 (5 bases). Looked up from germline, CDR1 is SQVTM and CDR2 is ANQGSEA. This CDR3 has 14 residues. CDR3 bases: TGTAGCGTTGAAGATGTCGGACGAGGAGAGACCCAGTACTTC. This sequence encodes CSVEDVGRGETQYF.

Details on this clonotype: It is likely a read error, because the conserved phenylalanine at the end of the CDR3 is missing. No DNA is shown, since the ends of the CDR3 on it are uncertain; the CDR3 is the one TCRdb lists. The chain carries TRBV30 and TRBJ2-1; TRBD2 is the table's D call, not checked against the DNA. CDR1 is GTSNPN and CDR2 is SVGIG in the germline V gene (reference sequence). With termini counted, the CDR3 has 16 amino acids. The CDR3 protein is CAWSRLGGRAYNEQFL.

The chain recombines TRBV4-3 with TRBJ2-5; the D gene is possibly TRBD2 (5 bases). The CDR3 consists of 15 residues. Trimming took 4 bases from V and 3 from J, leaving 15 bases between them. Germline CDR1 and CDR2: LGHNA and YSLEER. The CDR3, as DNA: TGCGCCAGCAGCCGATATCTGGCGGAGGAAGAGACCCAGTACTTC. This sequence encodes CASSRYLAEEETQYF.

As to this clonotype: Sequence at one end of the junction differs from germline and may be a read error. This chain joins TRBV7-6 and TRBJ2-3; possibly TRBD2 for D (5 bases). The germline CDR1 and CDR2 sequences are SGHVS and FNYEAQ. The CDR3 has 15 residues. The CDR3 is CASGLGDGISDTQYF. Here the CDR3 DNA reads TGCGCCAGCGGCTTAGGCGACGGGATTTCAGATACGCAGTATTTT. The full variable domain, its missing parts supplied by reference TRBV7-6 and TRBJ2-3, is GAGVSQSPRYKVTKRGQDVALRCDPISGHVSLYWYRQALGQGPEFLTYFNYEAQQDKSGLPNDRFSAERPEGSISTLTIQRTEQRDSAMYRCASGLGDGISDTQYFGPGTRLTVL.

This clonotype has at least ten counts. This clone may be a read error of a much larger clone one base away. J is TRBJ2-5 and V is TRBV6-5; 7 bases fit TRBD1. Germline V gene data show CDR1 as MNHEY and CDR2 as SVGAGI. The V gene end was trimmed by 6 bases and the J gene end by 3 bases; junction bases not matched to a gene: 7. The CDR3 spans 14 residues. The CDR3 nucleotides read TGTGCCAGCAGGCAACAGGGGTGGGAAGAGACCCAGTACTTC. Its translation: CASRQQGWEETQYF.

For this clonotype: Germline and junction disagree at one end, which may indicate a read error. This chain joins TRBV6-6 and TRBJ2-6; D may be TRBD1 or TRBD2 (6 bases each). Looked up from germline, CDR1 is MNHNY and CDR2 is SVGAGI (reference sequence). The CDR3 sequence is 15 residues long. The CDR3 bases are TGTGCCAGCAGTCGACAGGAGCGCGGGGTCAACGACCTGACTTTC. Translated: CASSRQERGVNDLTF.

Concerning this clonotype: Since no conserved phenylalanine or tryptophan closes the CDR3, a read error is the likely cause. The J gene is TRBJ2-7, the V gene TRBV29-1, with 13 nucleotides matching TRBD2. The junction had 12 bases not matched to a gene; V was cut back by 7 bases and J by 3 bases. From germline, CDR1 is SQVTM and CDR2 ANQGSEA. The CDR3 sequence is 16 residues long. The CDR3 DNA is TGCAGCGCGCGGACTAGCGGGAGCCCAAGACACTACGAGCAGTACTTA. Translating it yields CSARTSGSPRHYEQYL.

As regards this clonotype: Relative to the germline gene, one junction end is altered; a read error may explain this. This sequence joins TRBV6-5 and TRBJ1-2, with 8 bases that match TRBD1. There are 15 residues in the CDR3. Germline V gene lookup returns CDR1 MNHEY and CDR2 SVGAGI. CDR3 in amino acids: CASSYSNRGGYDYTF. In DNA, the CDR3 is TGTGCCAGCAGTTATTCGAACAGGGGGGGGTATGACTACACCTTT.

In the case of this clonotype: The CDR3 does not close with the conserved phenylalanine or tryptophan, likely indicating a read error. This chain links TRBV6-1 with TRBJ1-1; D is ambiguous. Germline-derived CDR1 and CDR2 are MNHNS and SASEGT. The CDR3 spans 13 residues. Between the trimmed V and J ends, which lost 0 bases and 6 bases, there was a span of 8 bases. CDR3 loop: CASSEALEPEAFY. CDR3 bases: TGTGCCAGCAGTGAAGCGCTAGAGCCTGAAGCTTTCTAT.

Of note for this clonotype: Germline and junction disagree at one end, which may indicate a read error. The gene calls are TRBV7-8 and TRBJ2-3, with D perhaps matching TRBD2 (5 bases). This CDR3 is 15 amino acids long. Germline lookup yields CDR1 SGHVS and CDR2 FQNEAQ. CDR3 sequence reads: CANSLGLGLLDTQYF. DNA for the CDR3: TGCGCCAACAGCTTAGGGCTCGGACTCCTAGATACGCAGTATTTT.

A note on this clonotype: A junction end diverges from the germline sequence, so it may reflect a read error. The rearrangement joins TRBV4-2 to TRBJ1-6; TRBD1 is a possible D gene (6 bases). This CDR3 is 16 amino acids long. CDR1 is LGHNA, CDR2 YNFKEQ, per germline. CDR3 nucleotide sequence: TGTGCCAGCAGCCAAGATCGGGGGACAACCTGCTCACCCTTCCACTTT. It encodes CASSQDRGTTCSPFHF.